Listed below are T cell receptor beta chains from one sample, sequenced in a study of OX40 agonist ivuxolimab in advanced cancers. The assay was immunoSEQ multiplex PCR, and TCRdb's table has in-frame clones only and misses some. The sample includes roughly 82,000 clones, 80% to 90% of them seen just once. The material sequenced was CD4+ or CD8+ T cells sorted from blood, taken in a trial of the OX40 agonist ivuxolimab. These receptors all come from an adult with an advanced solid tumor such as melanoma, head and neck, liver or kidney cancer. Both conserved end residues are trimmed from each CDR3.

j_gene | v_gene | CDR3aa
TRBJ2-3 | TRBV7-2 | ASSRARGRPDTQY
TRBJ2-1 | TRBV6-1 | ASSEGTGGSYNEQF
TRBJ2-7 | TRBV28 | ASSLGTTTYEQY
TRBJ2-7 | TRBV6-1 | ASRDRGPYEQY
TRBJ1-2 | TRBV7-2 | ASSSLQFVSYGYT
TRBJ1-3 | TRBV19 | ASSITGPSGNTIY
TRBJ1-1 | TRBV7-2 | ASSFPNTEAF
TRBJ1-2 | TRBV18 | ASSRGDVFYGYT
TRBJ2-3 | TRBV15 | ATSRLAAISDTQY
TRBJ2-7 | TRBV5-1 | ASSLGSLDGLYEQY
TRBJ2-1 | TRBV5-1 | ASSPGTSGDSSYNEQF
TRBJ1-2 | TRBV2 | ASSDPRGAVYGYT
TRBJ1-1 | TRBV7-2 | ASSLVDGGLEAF
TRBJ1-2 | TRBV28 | ASTDTPGQGRNYGYT
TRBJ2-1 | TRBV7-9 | ASSVVQGFDEQF
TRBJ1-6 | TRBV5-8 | ASRESSYNSPLH
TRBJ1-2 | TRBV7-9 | ASSRGVNYGYT
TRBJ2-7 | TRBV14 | ASSQRATGVEQY
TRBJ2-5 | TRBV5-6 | ASSPPGGETQY
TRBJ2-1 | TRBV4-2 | ASSPSEGAWNEQF
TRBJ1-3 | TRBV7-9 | ASSPPGVRNTIY
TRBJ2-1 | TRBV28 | ASSLPRGDEQF
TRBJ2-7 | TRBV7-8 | ASGRGFSSYEQY
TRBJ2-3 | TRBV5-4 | ASSRTSGGPDTQY
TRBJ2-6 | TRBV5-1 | ASSSGVRPGANVLT
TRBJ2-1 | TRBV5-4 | ASSFPGTANNEQF
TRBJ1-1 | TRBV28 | ASRLPEGEAF
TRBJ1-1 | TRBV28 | ASNAGSEAF
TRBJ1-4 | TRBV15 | ATSRDTLSRGVATNEKLF
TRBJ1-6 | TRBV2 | ASSEFGGNSPLH
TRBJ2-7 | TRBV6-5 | ASSRRLAGGYEQY
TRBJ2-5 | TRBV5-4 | ASSLAGVGETQY
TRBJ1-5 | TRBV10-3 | AISEGDQPQH
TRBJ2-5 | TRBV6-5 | ASKVWGTETQY
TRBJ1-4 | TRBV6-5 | ASTQGPGTNEKLF
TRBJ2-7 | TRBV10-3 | ATAGTSRRGVVGQY
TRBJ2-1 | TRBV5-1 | ASSLGVEGDEQF
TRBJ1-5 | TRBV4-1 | ASSPEGQGDQPQH
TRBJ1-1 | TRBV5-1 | ASRQDRGRVAEAF
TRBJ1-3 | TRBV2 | ASSTGSRTGNTIY
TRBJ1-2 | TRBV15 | ATSLGTGVLGYT
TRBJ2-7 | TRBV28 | ASSLQGVTYEQY
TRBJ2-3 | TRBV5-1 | ASSPWGRDTDTQY
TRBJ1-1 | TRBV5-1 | ASRQGDMTEAF
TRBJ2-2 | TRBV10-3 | AISTGPGELF
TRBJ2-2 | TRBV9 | ASSPPGGLGTGELF
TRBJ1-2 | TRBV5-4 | ASRLLGGWGGYT
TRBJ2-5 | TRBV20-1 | SQKQQETQY
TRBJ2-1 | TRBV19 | ASSTGTGPYNEQF
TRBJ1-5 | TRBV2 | ASSGTGKVQPQH
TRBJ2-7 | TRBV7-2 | ASRPDRDSTYEQY
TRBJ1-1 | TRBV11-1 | ASSPIQGMVPEAF
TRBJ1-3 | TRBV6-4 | ASSRDGLSGNTIY
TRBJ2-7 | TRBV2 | ASRLQGVSPREQY
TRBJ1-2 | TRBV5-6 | ASSVRVRYT